This TCR beta chain stems from a study of T cell responses to AZD1222 COVID-19 vaccine. Study observations and caveats: Close to half of all spike-specific TCRs reportedly target regions of the variants that are unmutated.

Germline V gene lookup returns CDR1 SGHTA and CDR2 FQGNSA. Unmatched junction bases numbered 8, after V lost 4 bases and J lost 7 bases. CDR3 length equals 14 residues. Notes on this clone: The antigen is unknown.

TCRdb keeps only in-frame clones here, not all; method: immunoSEQ multiplex PCR. The table has some 150,000 clones, just under 90% seen once. The sample in question was peripheral blood, obtained 28 days after the second dose of the MenACWY control vaccine. This clonotype was sampled from an adult who received the MenACWY meningococcal vaccine as a control. The V call is TRBV7-2, the J call TRBJ1-2, with 8 bases lining up with TRBD1. The CDR3 nucleotides are TGTGCCAGCAGCTCACAGGGGGGTGGAGGTGGCTACACCTTC. This sequence encodes CASSSQGGGGGYTF.